This T cell receptor beta chain was captured in a study of T cell responses to AZD1222 COVID-19 vaccine. Looking at the study overall: Investigators merged groups given second doses at roughly 4 or roughly 12 weeks.

Details on this clone: Its antigen is unknown.

Regarding the study as a whole: When two AZD1222 doses had been given, Spike-specific TCR breadth and depth rose.

TCRdb keeps only in-frame clones here, not all; method: immunoSEQ multiplex PCR. The sample consists of around 150,000 clones, 85% to 95% of them appearing once. The source of this sequence is an adult in good health. Specimen: peripheral blood, collected on day 0 of AZD1222 vaccination.

CDR3 residues: CASLNCNVPDTQYF. In nucleotides, the CDR3 is TGTGCCAGCCTAAATTGCAATGTACCAGATACGCAGTATTTT. The genes are TRBV3-1 (or the pseudogene TRBV3-2) and TRBJ2-3, with D unresolved. Trimming took off 8 bases at V and 4 bases at J, with 16 bases between the two ends. Germline V CDR1 and CDR2: LGHDT, YNNKEL (reference sequence). CDR3 length equals 14 residues.